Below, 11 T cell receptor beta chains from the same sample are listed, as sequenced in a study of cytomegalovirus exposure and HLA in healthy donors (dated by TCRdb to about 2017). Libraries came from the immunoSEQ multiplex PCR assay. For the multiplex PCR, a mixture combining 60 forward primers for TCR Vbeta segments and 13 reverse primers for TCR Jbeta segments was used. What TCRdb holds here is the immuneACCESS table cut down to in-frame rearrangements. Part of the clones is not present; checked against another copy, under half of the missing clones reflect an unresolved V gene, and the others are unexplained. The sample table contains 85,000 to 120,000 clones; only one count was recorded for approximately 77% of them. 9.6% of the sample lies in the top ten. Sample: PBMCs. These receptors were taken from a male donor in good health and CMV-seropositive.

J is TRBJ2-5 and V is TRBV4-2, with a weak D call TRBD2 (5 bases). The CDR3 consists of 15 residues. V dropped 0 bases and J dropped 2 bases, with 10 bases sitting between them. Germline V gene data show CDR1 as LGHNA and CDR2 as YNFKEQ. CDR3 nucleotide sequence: TGTGCCAGCAGCCAAGATCGGACTTTGCAAGAGACCCAGTACTTC. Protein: CASSQDRTLQETQYF.

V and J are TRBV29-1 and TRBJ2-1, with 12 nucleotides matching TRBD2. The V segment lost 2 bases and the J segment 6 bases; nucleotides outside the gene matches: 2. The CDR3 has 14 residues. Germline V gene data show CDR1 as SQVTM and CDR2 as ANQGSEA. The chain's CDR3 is CSVEKLAGGNEQFF. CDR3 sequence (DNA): TGCAGCGTTGAAAAACTAGCGGGAGGCAATGAGCAGTTCTTC.

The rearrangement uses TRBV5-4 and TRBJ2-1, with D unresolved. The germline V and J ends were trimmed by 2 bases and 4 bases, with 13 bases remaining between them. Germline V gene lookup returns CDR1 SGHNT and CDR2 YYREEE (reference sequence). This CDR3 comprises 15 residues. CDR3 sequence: CASSFSSLLYNEQFF. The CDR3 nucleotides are TGTGCCAGCAGCTTTTCGAGCCTGCTTTACAATGAGCAGTTCTTC. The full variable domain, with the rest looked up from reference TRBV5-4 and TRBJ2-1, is ETGVTQSPTHLIKTRGQQVTLRCSSQSGHNTVSWYQQALGQGPQFIFQYYREEENGRGNFPPRFSGLQFPNYSSELNVNALELDDSALYLCASSFSSLLYNEQFFGPGTRLTVL.

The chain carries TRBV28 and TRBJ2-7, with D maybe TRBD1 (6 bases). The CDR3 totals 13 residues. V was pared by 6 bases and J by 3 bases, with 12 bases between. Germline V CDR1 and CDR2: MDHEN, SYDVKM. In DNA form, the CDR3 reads TGTGCCAGCAGCTCCCCAGGGGACTACGAGCAGTACTTC. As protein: CASSSPGDYEQYF.

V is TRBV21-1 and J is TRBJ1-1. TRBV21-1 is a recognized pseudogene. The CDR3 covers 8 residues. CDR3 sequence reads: CASGGAFF. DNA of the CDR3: TGTGCCAGCGGGGGGGCTTTCTTT.

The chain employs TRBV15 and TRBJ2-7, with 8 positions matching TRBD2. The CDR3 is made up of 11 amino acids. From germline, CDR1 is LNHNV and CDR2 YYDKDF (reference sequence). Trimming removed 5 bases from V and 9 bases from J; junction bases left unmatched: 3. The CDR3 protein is CATSRGGGQYF. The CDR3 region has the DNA TGTGCCACCAGCCGGGGGGGAGGGCAGTACTTC.

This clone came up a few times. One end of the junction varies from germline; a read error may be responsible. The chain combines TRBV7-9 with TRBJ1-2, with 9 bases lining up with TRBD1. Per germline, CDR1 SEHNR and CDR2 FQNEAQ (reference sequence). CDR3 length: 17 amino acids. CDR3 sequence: CSSSLAPTLTGGDGYTF. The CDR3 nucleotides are TGTTCCAGCAGCTTAGCTCCTACCTTAACAGGGGGCGATGGCTACACCTTC.

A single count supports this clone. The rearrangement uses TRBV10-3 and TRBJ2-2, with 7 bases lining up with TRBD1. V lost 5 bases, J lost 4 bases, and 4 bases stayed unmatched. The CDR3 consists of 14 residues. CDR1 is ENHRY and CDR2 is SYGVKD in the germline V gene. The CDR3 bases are TGTGCCATCAGTCAGACAGGGACCACCGGGGAGCTGTTTTTT. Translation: CAISQTGTTGELFF.

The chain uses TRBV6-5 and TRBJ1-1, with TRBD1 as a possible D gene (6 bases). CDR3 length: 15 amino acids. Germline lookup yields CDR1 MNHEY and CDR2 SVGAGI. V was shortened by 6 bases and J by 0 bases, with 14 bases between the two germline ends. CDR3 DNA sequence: TGTGCCAGCAGCACACAGGGATGGATGAACACTGAAGCTTTCTTT. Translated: CASSTQGWMNTEAFF.

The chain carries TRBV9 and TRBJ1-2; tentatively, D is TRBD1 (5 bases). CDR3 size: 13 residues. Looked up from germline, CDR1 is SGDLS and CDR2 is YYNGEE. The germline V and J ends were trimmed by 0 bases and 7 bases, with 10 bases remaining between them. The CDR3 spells CASSVGQGIGYTF. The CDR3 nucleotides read TGTGCCAGCAGCGTAGGGCAGGGAATTGGCTACACCTTC.

CDR3 protein: CSARTRDSSYEQYF. CDR3 nucleotide sequence: TGCAGCGCGAGAACCCGGGACAGCTCCTACGAGCAGTACTTC. The chain couples TRBV29-1 to TRBJ2-7, with 7 bases that match TRBD1. This CDR3 spans 14 amino acids. Trimming cost V 7 bases and J 0 bases; bases outside gene matches: 9. Germline V gives CDR1 SQVTM, CDR2 ANQGSEA.